One and the same sample provided the 31 T cell receptor beta chains below, sequenced in a study of T cells in Graves' hyperthyroidism and ophthalmopathy. The investigators amplified TCR beta CDR3 regions from RNA transcripts. Carried out on the TCR CDR3, a first-round RT-PCR used the HTBI primer set. From the multiplex PCR reads, TCRdb called clonotypes with MiXCR, one entry per CDR3 protein. The profile shows some 580,000 distinct CDR3 sequences, approximately 16% of them singletons. The sample consisted of blood. The receptors come from a middle-aged woman with Graves' ophthalmopathy.

This chain connects TRBV11-1 to TRBJ1-1, with D unresolved. The CDR3 sequence is 14 residues long. Germline V lookup: CDR1 SGHAT, CDR2 FQDESV (reference sequence). Trimming left V 2 bases short and J 1 base short, with 8 bases between. CDR3 bases: TGTGCCAGCAGCTTACAGATATCGAACACTGAAGCTTTCTTT. Translated: CASSLQISNTEAFF.

This clonotype was detected only a few times. A clone one base away is much larger, so this may be a read error. The chain carries TRBV5-1 and TRBJ2-7; TRBD2 is a possible D gene (6 bases). In germline, CDR1 is SGHRS, CDR2 YFSETQ. The CDR3 length is 16 residues. The V end lost 2 bases, the J end lost 0 bases, and 15 bases lay between the germline ends. In nucleotides, the CDR3 is TGCGCCAGCAGCTTCCTAGGCGGGACTGGCTCCTACGAGCAGTACTTC. Protein product: CASSFLGGTGSYEQYF.

This clonotype was counted between two and nine times. The chain employs TRBV12-5 and TRBJ2-6; D is perhaps TRBD1 or TRBD2 (5 bases each). V lost 2 bases to trimming and J lost 3 bases, with 8 bases between them. CDR3 length: 15 residues. Germline V gene sequence: CDR1 LGHNT, CDR2 FRNRAP. CDR3 in DNA: TGTGCTAGTGGTTTGCGGGACGGTGGGGCCAACGTCCTGACTTTC. It specifies CASGLRDGGANVLTF.

This clonotype has only a few counts. The V and J genes are TRBV7-8 and TRBJ2-5; 11 bases map to TRBD2. From germline, CDR1 is SGHVS and CDR2 FQNEAQ. The CDR3 consists of 15 residues. Trimming cost V 11 bases and J 0 bases; bases outside gene matches: 8. Written as DNA, the CDR3 is TGTGCCTGTAGCGGGAGGGATGGGTACCAAGAGACCCAGTACTTC. It encodes CACSGRDGYQETQYF.

This clonotype was seen a few times. The chain uses TRBV29-1 and TRBJ1-5; 10 bases agree with TRBD1. V was pared by 4 bases and J by 5 bases, with 2 bases of the junction left unmatched. The CDR3 loop spans 13 amino acids. The V gene's germline CDR1 is SQVTM and CDR2 ANQGSEA. CDR3 sequence reads: CSVAGTGDQPQHF. Written as DNA, the CDR3 is TGCAGCGTTGCCGGGACAGGGGATCAGCCCCAGCATTTT.

This clonotype was observed at least ten times. The J gene is TRBJ1-6, the V gene TRBV7-9; no reliable D call. Trimming shortened V by 1 base and J by 4 bases, and 5 bases separated the two germline ends. Germline values: CDR1 SEHNR, CDR2 FQNEAQ (reference sequence). The CDR3 consists of 14 residues. CDR3 protein: CASSLGTYNSPLHF. The CDR3 nucleotides read TGTGCCAGCAGCTTAGGAACTTATAATTCACCCCTCCACTTT.

This clonotype has a count of ten or more. The chain couples TRBV7-6 to TRBJ1-2; D is unclear. The V end was cut by 0 bases, the J end by 5 bases, with 13 bases between. The length of the CDR3 is 15 residues. Germline assignment: CDR1 SGHVS and CDR2 FNYEAQ. CDR3 DNA: TGTGCCAGCAGCTTAGCCCCAAGCCTTGGGTATGGCTACACCTTC. The encoded protein is CASSLAPSLGYGYTF.

This clonotype was detected many times. This rearrangement joins TRBV30 to TRBJ1-1, with D perhaps TRBD1 (5 bases). Looked up from germline, CDR1 is GTSNPN and CDR2 is SVGIG (reference sequence). The V end lost 6 bases, the J end lost 3 bases, and 11 bases lay between the germline ends. The CDR3 consists of 12 residues. In DNA form, the CDR3 reads TGTGCCTGCGAATTGGGGGACACTGAAGCTTTCTTT. The encoded protein is CACELGDTEAFF.

This clonotype was seen repeatedly, ten times or more. The J gene is TRBJ1-1, the V gene TRBV18; TRBD1 matches 7 bases. Unmatched junction bases numbered 11, after V lost 2 bases and J lost 5 bases. CDR1 and CDR2 (germline): KGHSH, LQKENI. The length of the CDR3 is 16 residues. The chain's CDR3 is CASSPWTGPQRTEAFF. CDR3 nucleotides: TGTGCCAGCTCACCATGGACAGGCCCTCAAAGGACTGAAGCTTTCTTT.

The chain couples TRBV2 to TRBJ1-3, with D perhaps matching TRBD1 (5 bases). The V gene's germline CDR1 is SNHLY and CDR2 FYNNEI. V gave up 6 bases and J gave up 4 bases, with 16 bases separating them. The CDR3 has 15 amino acids. The CDR3 DNA reads TGTGCCAGCAGAGATCAGGGTATTGGCGGAAACACCATATATTTT. Translating gives CASRDQGIGGNTIYF. Combining the CDR3 with reference TRBV2 and TRBJ1-3 gives the whole variable domain EPEVTQTPSHQVTQMGQEVILRCVPISNHLYFYWYRQILGQKVEFLVSFYNNEISEKSEIFDDQFSVERPDGSNFTLKIRSTKLEDSAMYFCASRDQGIGGNTIYFGEGSWLTVV.

In its sample, this clonotype was seen many times. The chain joins TRBV5-1 to TRBJ1-1, with no clear D. V lost 0 bases, J lost 11 bases, and 14 bases lay in between. CDR3 length: 13 residues. Per the germline V gene, CDR1 is SGHRS and CDR2 is YFSETQ. DNA for the CDR3: TGCGCCAGCAGCTTGGCCGAGGGCGCAGAGGCTTTCTTT. This translates into CASSLAEGAEAFF.

This clonotype was detected ten times or more. CDR3 in amino acids: CASSLGPNQPQHF. The CDR3 nucleotides read TGTGCCAGCAGTTTAGGGCCAAATCAGCCCCAGCATTTT. The chain couples TRBV12-3 or TRBV12-4 to TRBJ1-5; D uncertain. V lost 1 base, J lost 4 bases, and 5 bases lay in between. The CDR3 contains 13 residues.

V usage is TRBV20-1 and J usage is TRBJ2-1; D possibly uses TRBD1 or TRBD2 (6 bases each). The germline V and J ends were trimmed by 3 bases and 8 bases, with 26 bases remaining between them. The CDR3 sequence is 17 residues long. Germline V CDR1 and CDR2: DFQATT, SNEGSKA (reference sequence). The CDR3 region is CSARSRGSSVGPHEQFF. CDR3 sequence (DNA): TGCAGTGCTAGGTCGAGGGGGTCTAGCGTCGGCCCTCATGAGCAGTTCTTC.

This clonotype was observed a handful of times. CDR3 loop: CASSRWTAQETQYF. The CDR3 region has the DNA TGTGCCAGCAGCCGATGGACAGCCCAAGAGACCCAGTACTTC. This chain uses TRBV3-1 with TRBJ2-5, with a possible D match to TRBD1 (6 bases). The CDR3 length is 14 residues. Germline lookup yields CDR1 LGHDT and CDR2 YNNKEL (reference sequence). V dropped 4 bases and J dropped 1 base, with 10 bases sitting between them.

J is TRBJ2-5 and V is TRBV2; possible D gene TRBD2, 5 bases. The CDR3 sequence is 14 residues long. V shed 6 bases and J shed 5 bases, with 16 bases lying between them. Germline loops: CDR1 SNHLY, CDR2 FYNNEI. In nucleotides, the CDR3 is TGTGCCAGCAGCACTACCAGCGGTTTCGAGACCCAGTACTTC. Translation gives CASSTTSGFETQYF. The whole variable domain, remainder taken from reference TRBV2 and TRBJ2-5, is EPEVTQTPSHQVTQMGQEVILRCVPISNHLYFYWYRQILGQKVEFLVSFYNNEISEKSEIFDDQFSVERPDGSNFTLKIRSTKLEDSAMYFCASSTTSGFETQYFGPGTRLLVL.

This clonotype appeared many times. The chain employs TRBV3-1 and TRBJ2-1; weak D call: TRBD2 (6 bases). CDR3 length equals 14 residues. Germline assignment: CDR1 LGHDT and CDR2 YNNKEL (reference sequence). Trimming left V 4 bases short and J 7 bases short, with 14 bases between. CDR3 in amino acids: CASSRRLDGNEQFF. The CDR3 bases are TGTGCCAGCAGCCGCCGACTAGACGGTAATGAGCAGTTCTTC.

V is TRBV19 and J is TRBJ1-1; 8 nucleotides line up with TRBD1. CDR1 is LNHDA and CDR2 is SQIVND in the germline V gene (reference sequence). The V segment lost 4 bases and the J segment 10 bases; nucleotides outside the gene matches: 20. The CDR3 runs 17 residues. CDR3 sequence reads: CASSTGTGFLSTAGAFF. The CDR3 DNA sequence: TGTGCCAGTAGTACCGGGACAGGATTTTTATCGACGGCGGGAGCTTTCTTT.

This chain uses TRBV2 with TRBJ1-2; no definite D call. The germline CDR1 and CDR2 sequences are SNHLY and FYNNEI. The length of the CDR3 is 13 residues. Trimming took 2 bases from V and 2 from J, leaving 6 bases between them. The CDR3 spells CASSEWENYGYTF. The CDR3 region has the DNA TGTGCCAGCAGTGAATGGGAAAACTATGGCTACACCTTC.

The J gene is TRBJ2-6, the V gene TRBV18, with D hard to call. The CDR3 consists of 17 residues. The V end was cut by 3 bases, the J end by 4 bases, with 16 bases between. Germline V CDR1 and CDR2: KGHSH, LQKENI. CDR3 region: CASSPSSALGGANVLTF. In DNA, the CDR3 is TGTGCCAGCTCACCCAGTTCGGCCCTTGGGGGGGCCAACGTCCTGACTTTC.

This clonotype was observed many times. The chain has TRBV11-2 and TRBJ1-1; D is undetermined. The V end lost 8 bases, the J end lost 4 bases, and 17 bases lay between the germline ends. CDR1 is SGHAT and CDR2 is FQNNGV in the germline V gene. CDR3 length equals 14 residues. The CDR3 here is CASGWVRSATEAFF. CDR3 nucleotides: TGTGCCAGCGGATGGGTCCGGAGTGCCACTGAAGCTTTCTTT.

This clonotype was counted many times. The chain links TRBV5-1 to TRBJ2-1, with 7 bases that match TRBD2. Per the germline V gene, CDR1 is SGHRS and CDR2 is YFSETQ. The ends lost 9 bases at V and 3 bases at J; junction bases unmatched: 6. The CDR3 covers 13 residues. The CDR3 nucleotides read TGCGCCACCCGAGCGGGATACTACAATGAGCAGTTCTTC. Amino acids: CATRAGYYNEQFF. Full variable domain (outside the CDR3, taken from reference TRBV5-1 and TRBJ2-1): KAGVTQTPRYLIKTRGQQVTLSCSPISGHRSVSWYQQTPGQGLQFLFEYFSETQRNKGNFPGRFSGRQFSNSRSEMNVSTLELGDSALYLCATRAGYYNEQFFGPGTRLTVL.

The chain recombines TRBV6-2 or TRBV6-3 with TRBJ2-5; 9 bases line up with TRBD2. CDR1 is MNHEY and CDR2 is SVGEGT in the germline V gene. The CDR3 runs 16 residues. J gave up 1 base and V 3 bases, and 6 bases lay outside the gene matches. In DNA, the CDR3 is TGTGCCAGCAGTTATGGCCTAGCGGGGATCCAAGAGACCCAGTACTTC. Protein sequence: CASSYGLAGIQETQYF.

This clonotype turned up a few times. The junction departs from the called germline gene at one end, perhaps through a read error. This rearrangement joins TRBV5-5 to TRBJ1-1, with D perhaps matching TRBD1 (6 bases). The V gene's germline CDR1 is SGHKS and CDR2 YYEKEE (reference sequence). This CDR3 is 15 amino acids long. CDR3 sequence (DNA): TGTACCAGCAGCCTAATACAGGGAAGTAGGACTGAAGCTTTCTTT. Translating it yields CTSSLIQGSRTEAFF.

This clonotype appeared many times. The rearrangement joins TRBV11-2 to TRBJ2-1; the D gene is possibly TRBD2 (5 bases). V lost 7 bases and J lost 7, with 11 bases in between. CDR1 is SGHAT, CDR2 FQNNGV, per germline. CDR3 length: 12 amino acids. This CDR3 is CASMTPGNEQFF. The CDR3 nucleotides read TGTGCCAGCATGACGCCGGGAAATGAGCAGTTCTTC.

This clonotype was found a few times. J is TRBJ2-7 and V is TRBV5-1; 14 bases line up with TRBD2. J lost 5 bases, V lost 4 bases, and 8 bases had no gene match. The CDR3 runs to 16 residues. CDR1 SGHRS and CDR2 YFSETQ come from the germline V gene. CDR3 DNA: TGCGCCAGCAGCAAGGGACTAGCGGGAGAAGGGGACGAGCAGTACTTC. Translated, it gives CASSKGLAGEGDEQYF.

This clonotype has only a few counts. This rearrangement joins TRBV20-1 to TRBJ1-4; D gene ambiguous. This CDR3 has 13 amino acids. In germline, CDR1 is DFQATT, CDR2 SNEGSKA (reference sequence). Trimming pared 2 bases from V and 0 bases from J, leaving 4 bases between. Here the CDR3 DNA reads TGCAGTGCTAGAAACGCAACTAATGAAAAACTGTTTTTT. It specifies CSARNATNEKLFF.

This clonotype has a count of ten or more. This chain uses TRBV28 with TRBJ1-1; maybe TRBD1 (5 bases). Deletions cut 10 bases from V and 8 bases from J, with 20 bases between. Germline assignment: CDR1 MDHEN and CDR2 SYDVKM. There are 13 residues in the CDR3. The CDR3 DNA sequence: TGTGCCACCGGGACGGACGAATTAAGAGAAGCTTTCTTT. Amino acid sequence: CATGTDELREAFF.

This clonotype was picked up a small number of times. V is TRBV28 and J is TRBJ1-6; 7 bases map to TRBD1. CDR1 is MDHEN and CDR2 is SYDVKM in the germline V gene. This CDR3 is 18 amino acids long. Trimming took 5 bases from V and 0 from J; bases not matched to a gene: 10. CDR3 region: CASSGDSTVSSYNSPLHF. DNA for the CDR3: TGTGCCAGCAGTGGGGACAGTACCGTGAGCTCCTATAATTCACCCCTCCACTTT.

Only a few counts were recorded for this clonotype. This rearrangement joins TRBV4-1 to TRBJ1-4; 7 nucleotides agree with TRBD1. The V and J ends lost 2 bases and 8 bases, in that order; junction bases with no gene match: 8. This CDR3 has 15 residues. The V gene's germline CDR1 is MGHRA and CDR2 YSYEKL. The CDR3 reads CASSQLLGTAEKLFF. DNA of the CDR3: TGCGCCAGCAGCCAACTGCTGGGGACAGCCGAAAAACTGTTTTTT.

This clonotype was observed a few times. The junction shows a germline mismatch at one end, possibly a read error. CDR3 DNA sequence: TGTGCCAGCAGCGACAGCCCTAGCGAGACCCAGCACTTC. Translated, it gives CASSDSPSETQHF. The rearrangement uses TRBV3-1 and TRBJ2-5, with D possibly matching TRBD2 (6 bases). This CDR3 region has 13 residues. The germline V gene encodes CDR1 LGHDT and CDR2 YNNKEL (reference sequence).

Many counts were recorded for this clonotype. V gene TRBV10-3 combines with J gene TRBJ1-2, with D tentatively TRBD1 (5 bases). Germline lookup yields CDR1 ENHRY and CDR2 SYGVKD. The CDR3 covers 14 residues. V was cut by 6 bases and J by 8 bases, with 19 bases left in between. The CDR3 is CAIRDRGLSDGYTF. In nucleotides, the CDR3 is TGTGCCATCAGAGATCGGGGACTTTCCGACGGCTACACCTTC.